This passage covers 17 T cell receptor beta chains from one sample sequenced in a study of OX40 agonist ivuxolimab in advanced cancers. This table comes from immunoSEQ multiplex PCR, and its TCRdb copy is limited to in-frame clones, with some not included. The sample has tens of thousands of clones, roughly 89% seen once. The input for sequencing was CD4+ or CD8+ T cells sorted from blood, taken in a trial of the OX40 agonist ivuxolimab. These receptors came from an adult with an advanced solid tumor such as melanoma, head and neck, liver or kidney cancer.

This rearrangement joins TRBV5-1 to TRBJ2-7, with 7 bases fitting TRBD2. CDR1 and CDR2 from the germline V gene are SGHRS and YFSETQ. Losses at the gene ends were 4 bases for V and 0 bases for J; bases not matched to a gene: 4. The CDR3 covers 14 residues. CDR3: CASSNSGFSYEQYF. CDR3 DNA: TGCGCCAGCAGCAATAGCGGGTTCTCCTACGAGCAGTACTTC. The variable domain in full, with the rest retrieved from reference TRBV5-1 and TRBJ2-7, is KAGVTQTPRYLIKTRGQQVTLSCSPISGHRSVSWYQQTPGQGLQFLFEYFSETQRNKGNFPGRFSGRQFSNSRSEMNVSTLELGDSALYLCASSNSGFSYEQYFGPGTRLTVT.

The chain recombines TRBV6-6 with TRBJ2-7; D ambiguous. This CDR3 spans 12 amino acids. Trimming cost V 6 bases and J 4 bases, with 10 bases left between them. Germline V lookup: CDR1 MNHNY, CDR2 SVGAGI (reference sequence). The CDR3 sequence: CASSLTIYEQYF. As DNA, the CDR3 is TGTGCCAGCAGCCTTACTATATACGAGCAGTACTTC.

The J gene is TRBJ2-3, the V gene TRBV30, with 12 bases fitting TRBD2. Per the germline V gene, CDR1 is GTSNPN and CDR2 is SVGIG (reference sequence). The V gene end was trimmed by 5 bases and the J gene end by 5 bases; junction bases not matched to a gene: 5. The CDR3 runs to 14 residues. CDR3 sequence: CAWLTSGGGDTQYF. The CDR3 bases are TGTGCCTGGTTGACTAGCGGGGGAGGAGATACGCAGTATTTT.

The chain uses TRBV2 and TRBJ1-5; D is unclear. The CDR3 is made up of 14 amino acids. The V gene lost 2 bases and the J gene lost 2 bases, with 7 bases spanning the gap. Germline V CDR1 and CDR2: SNHLY, FYNNEI. CDR3: CASSEPVGNQPQHF. As DNA, the CDR3 is TGTGCCAGCAGTGAACCAGTAGGCAATCAGCCCCAGCATTTT.

The chain is built from TRBV5-1 and TRBJ2-5, with TRBD2 matching over 12 bases. The CDR3 length is 16 residues. Germline V gene sequence: CDR1 SGHRS, CDR2 YFSETQ. The ends lost 4 bases at V and 5 bases at J; junction bases unmatched: 9. The CDR3 DNA reads as TGCGCCAGCAGCCGCTTACTAGCGGGGGGCCAGGAGACCCAGTACTTC. It encodes CASSRLLAGGQETQYF.

The CDR3 is CASRRKWGGSTNEKLFF. The CDR3 nucleotides read TGTGCCAGCAGAAGAAAGTGGGGGGGATCCACTAATGAAAAACTGTTTTTT. The genes are TRBV28 and TRBJ1-4; TRBD1 might be the D (5 bases). V lost 6 bases and J lost 2, with 19 bases in between. This CDR3 is built from 17 residues. CDR1 and CDR2 (germline): MDHEN, SYDVKM.

The chain is built from TRBV5-1 and TRBJ1-2; 8 bases fit TRBD1. CDR1 SGHRS and CDR2 YFSETQ come from the germline V gene. With 0 bases clipped from V and 8 bases from J, the junction kept 3 bases outside the gene matches. The length of the CDR3 is 13 residues. CDR3 coding DNA: TGCGCCAGCAGCTTGGGGACAGGGCAAGGCTACACCTTC. It codes for CASSLGTGQGYTF.

V gene TRBV9 combines with J gene TRBJ2-2, with D possibly called TRBD1 or TRBD2 (6 bases each). The CDR3 extends over 14 amino acids. V gave up 1 base and J gave up 5 bases, with 9 bases separating them. Germline-derived CDR1 and CDR2 are SGDLS and YYNGEE. The CDR3 DNA is TGTGCCAGCAGCGTACAGGGGAGGACCGGGGAGCTGTTTTTT. Translation gives CASSVQGRTGELFF.

This clone was observed a few times. The rearrangement joins TRBV21-1 to TRBJ1-1; no check of the table's D call, TRBD1, against the DNA was made. TRBV21-1 is assigned pseudogene status. The CDR3 contains 15 residues. The CDR3 bases are TGTGCCAGCTCCCAAGGGACAGGACAGAACACTGAAGCTTTCTTT. This codes for CASSQGTGQNTEAFF.

V usage is TRBV18 and J usage is TRBJ1-2; the D is unclear. The CDR3 sequence is 13 residues long. Germline CDR1 is KGHSH and CDR2 is LQKENI. V was cut by 2 bases and J by 4 bases, with 8 bases left in between. The CDR3 loop is CASSPSQAYGYTF. CDR3 nucleotides: TGTGCCAGCTCACCATCCCAGGCCTATGGCTACACCTTC.

The rearrangement joins TRBV5-1 to TRBJ2-3; 11 positions agree with TRBD2. Germline CDR1 SGHRS, CDR2 YFSETQ. V shed 2 bases and J 4 bases; nucleotides not matched to a gene: 6. The CDR3 consists of 16 residues. The CDR3 loop is CASSFGLAGGADTQYF. The DNA of the CDR3 is TGCGCCAGCAGCTTCGGGCTAGCGGGAGGAGCAGATACGCAGTATTTT.

This clone was recorded only once. The chain joins TRBV9 to TRBJ1-3; maybe TRBD1 (5 bases). Germline CDR1 SGDLS, CDR2 YYNGEE. With 4 bases removed from V and 0 bases from J, the gap between germline ends came to 17 bases. The CDR3 spans 17 residues. The CDR3 loop reads CASSLTTGKSSGNTIYF. The CDR3 nucleotides are TGTGCCAGCAGCCTTACTACAGGAAAAAGCTCTGGAAACACCATATATTTT.

This clone was recorded a few times. The chain carries TRBV2 and TRBJ1-5; TRBD1 is a possible D gene (5 bases). The CDR3 sequence is 13 residues long. V shed 6 bases and J shed 2 bases, with 8 bases lying between them. Germline V gives CDR1 SNHLY, CDR2 FYNNEI. CDR3 coding DNA: TGTGCCAGCAGGGGGGATGGCAATCAGCCCCAGCATTTT. As protein: CASRGDGNQPQHF.

The CDR3 region is CASSRLAGTSYEQYV. CDR3 bases: TGTGCCAGCAGTCGGCTAGCGGGGACCTCCTACGAGCAGTACGTC. The rearrangement uses TRBV5-5 and TRBJ2-7; 9 nucleotides match TRBD2. V dropped 5 bases and J dropped 0; count of bases not matched to a gene: 6. The CDR3 runs 15 residues. Germline lookup yields CDR1 SGHKS and CDR2 YYEKEE (reference sequence).

The chain links TRBV12-5 to TRBJ2-5; D is uncertain. Per the germline V gene, CDR1 is LGHNT and CDR2 is FRNRAP. V was cut by 0 bases and J by 7 bases, with 15 bases left in between. The CDR3 runs to 15 residues. The CDR3 region has the DNA TGTGCTAGTGGTTTGGTAGGCAGACCTAGTTGGACCCAGTACTTC. Its translation is CASGLVGRPSWTQYF.

This clone was observed once. The gene calls are TRBV6-6 and TRBJ1-5, with 9 bases aligning to TRBD1. V shed 1 base, J shed 5 bases, and the junction held 3 bases outside the gene matches. This CDR3 spans 15 amino acids. Germline V CDR1 and CDR2: MNHNY, SVGAGI (reference sequence). For the CDR3, the DNA is TGTGCCAGCAGTTACTGGGACAGGGACGATCAGCCCCAGCATTTT. This translates into CASSYWDRDDQPQHF.

The chain is built from TRBV5-1 and TRBJ2-2, with D unresolved. This CDR3 region has 14 residues. Trimming left V 6 bases short and J 3 bases short, with 12 bases between. Germline CDR1 is SGHRS and CDR2 is YFSETQ. As DNA, the CDR3 is TGCGCCAGCATCCCTTACGGGTACACCGGGGAGCTGTTTTTT. It codes for CASIPYGYTGELFF.